Listed here is a single T cell receptor beta chain. Time point noted: persistent/refractory GD, antithyroid drugs over 5 years with positive TRAb. Making the TCR library involved RNA that had been extracted from PBMCs. This entry belongs to a study of regulatory T cells in long-lasting Graves disease. Germline loops: CDR1 SNHLY, CDR2 FYNNEI. This CDR3 comprises 14 residues. Trimming pared 2 bases from V and 4 bases from J, leaving 8 bases between. Construction of TCR beta libraries relied on iRepertoire HTBI primers and on Arm-PCR targeting CDR3 regions. TCRdb reprocessed the multiplex PCR reads via MiXCR and lists one record per CDR3 protein. This sample has 400,000 to 500,000 distinct CDR3 sequences, with 22% found just once.

The specimen was peripheral blood mononuclear cells (PBMCs), collected when the disease was refractory, from a patient treated with antithyroid drugs. The TCR sequence derives from a female donor with Graves disease. This chain connects TRBV2 to TRBJ2-2; weak D call: TRBD2 (6 bases). The CDR3 DNA reads TGTGCCAGCAGTGAATTGGGGGGCACCGGGGAGCTGTTTTTT. It is translated as CASSELGGTGELFF.